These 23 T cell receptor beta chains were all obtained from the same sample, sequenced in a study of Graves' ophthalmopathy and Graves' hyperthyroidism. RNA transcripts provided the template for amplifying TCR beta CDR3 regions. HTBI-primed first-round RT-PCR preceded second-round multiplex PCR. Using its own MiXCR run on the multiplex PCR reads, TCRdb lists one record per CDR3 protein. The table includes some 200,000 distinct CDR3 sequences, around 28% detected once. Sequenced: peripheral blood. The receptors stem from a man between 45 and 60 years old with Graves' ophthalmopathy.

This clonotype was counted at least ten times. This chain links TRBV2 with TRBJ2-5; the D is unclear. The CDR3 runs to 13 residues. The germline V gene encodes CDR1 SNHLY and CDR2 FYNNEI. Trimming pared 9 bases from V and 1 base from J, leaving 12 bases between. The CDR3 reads CASRPPSQETQYF. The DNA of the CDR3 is TGTGCCAGTCGTCCGCCTAGCCAAGAGACCCAGTACTTC.

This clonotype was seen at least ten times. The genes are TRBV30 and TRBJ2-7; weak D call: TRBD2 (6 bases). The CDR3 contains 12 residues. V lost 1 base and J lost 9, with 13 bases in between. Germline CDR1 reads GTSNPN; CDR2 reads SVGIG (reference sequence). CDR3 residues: CAWSARDWVQYF. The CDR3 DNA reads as TGTGCCTGGAGTGCTCGGGACTGGGTGCAGTACTTC.

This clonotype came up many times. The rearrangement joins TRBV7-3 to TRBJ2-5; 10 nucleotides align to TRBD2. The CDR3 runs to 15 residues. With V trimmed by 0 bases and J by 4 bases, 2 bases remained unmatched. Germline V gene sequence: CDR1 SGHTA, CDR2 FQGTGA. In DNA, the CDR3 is TGTGCCAGCAGCTTAACAAGCGGGAGGGGAGAGACCCAGTACTTC. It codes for CASSLTSGRGETQYF.

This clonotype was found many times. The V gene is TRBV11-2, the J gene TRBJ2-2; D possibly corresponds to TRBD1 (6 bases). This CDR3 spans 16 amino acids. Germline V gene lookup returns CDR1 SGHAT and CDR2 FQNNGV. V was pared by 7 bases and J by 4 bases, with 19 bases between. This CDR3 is CASTAGQSFGTGELFF. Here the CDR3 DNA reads TGTGCCAGCACCGCTGGACAGAGCTTTGGCACCGGGGAGCTGTTTTTT.

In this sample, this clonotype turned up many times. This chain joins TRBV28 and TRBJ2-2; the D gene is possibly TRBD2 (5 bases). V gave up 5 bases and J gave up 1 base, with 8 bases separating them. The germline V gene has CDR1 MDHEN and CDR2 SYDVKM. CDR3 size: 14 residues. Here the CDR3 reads CASSVRENTGELFF. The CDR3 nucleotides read TGTGCCAGCAGTGTCCGGGAGAACACCGGGGAGCTGTTTTTT.

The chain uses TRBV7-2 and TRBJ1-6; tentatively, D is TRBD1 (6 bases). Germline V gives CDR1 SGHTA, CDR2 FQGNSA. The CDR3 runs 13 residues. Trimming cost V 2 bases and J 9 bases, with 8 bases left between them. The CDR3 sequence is CASSLTGSSPLHF. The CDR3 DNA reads TGTGCCAGCAGCTTAACAGGGTCTTCACCCCTCCACTTT.

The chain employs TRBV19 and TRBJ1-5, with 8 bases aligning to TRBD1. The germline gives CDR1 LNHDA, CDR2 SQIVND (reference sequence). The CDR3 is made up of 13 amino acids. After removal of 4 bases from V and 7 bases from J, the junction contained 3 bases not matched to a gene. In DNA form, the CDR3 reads TGTGCCAGTAGTAAGACAGGGGTCCAGCCCCAGCATTTT. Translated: CASSKTGVQPQHF. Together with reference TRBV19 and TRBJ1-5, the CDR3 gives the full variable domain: DGGITQSPKYLFRKEGQNVTLSCEQNLNHDAMYWYRQDPGQGLRLIYYSQIVNDFQKGDIAEGYSVSREKKESFPLTVTSAQKNPTAFYLCASSKTGVQPQHFGDGTRLSIL.

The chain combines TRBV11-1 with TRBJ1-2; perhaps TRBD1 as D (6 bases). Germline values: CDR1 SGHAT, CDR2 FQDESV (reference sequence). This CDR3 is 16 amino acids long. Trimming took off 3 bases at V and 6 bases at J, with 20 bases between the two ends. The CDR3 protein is CASSLYGSTGRDGYTF. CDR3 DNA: TGTGCCAGCAGCTTGTATGGGTCTACAGGGAGGGATGGCTACACCTTC.

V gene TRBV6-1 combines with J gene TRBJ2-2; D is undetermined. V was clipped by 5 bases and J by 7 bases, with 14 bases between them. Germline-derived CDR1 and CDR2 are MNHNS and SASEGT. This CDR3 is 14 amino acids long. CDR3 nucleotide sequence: TGTGCCAGCAGTCCTGCCTGGGATGGCGGGGAGCTGTTTTTT. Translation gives CASSPAWDGGELFF.

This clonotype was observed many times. DNA for the CDR3: TGTGCCAGCAGTATGGACGGGGTCCACGAGCAGTACTTC. Amino acid sequence: CASSMDGVHEQYF. This chain connects TRBV12-3 or TRBV12-4 to TRBJ2-7; tentative D call: TRBD2 (5 bases). The CDR3 sequence is 13 residues long. V was trimmed by 5 bases and J by 5 bases, leaving 13 bases between them.

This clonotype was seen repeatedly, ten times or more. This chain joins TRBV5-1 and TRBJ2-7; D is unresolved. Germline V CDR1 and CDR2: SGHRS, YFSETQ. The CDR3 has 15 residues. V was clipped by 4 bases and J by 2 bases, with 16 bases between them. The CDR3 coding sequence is TGCGCCAGCAGCCCGCACCAAAGGACGCCCTACGAGCAGTACTTC. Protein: CASSPHQRTPYEQYF.

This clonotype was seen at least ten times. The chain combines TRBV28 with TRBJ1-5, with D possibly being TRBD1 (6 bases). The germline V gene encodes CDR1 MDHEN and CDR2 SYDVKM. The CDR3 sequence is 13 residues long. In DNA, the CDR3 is TGTGCTCTGGGGGGGGCGAGCAATCAGCCCCAGCATTTT. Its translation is CALGGASNQPQHF. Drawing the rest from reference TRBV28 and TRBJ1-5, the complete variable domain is DVKVTQSSRYLVKRTGEKVFLECVQDMDHENMFWYRQDPGLGLRLIYFSYDVKMKEKGDIPEGYSVSREKKERFSLILESASTNQTSMYLCALGGASNQPQHFGDGTRLSIL.

CDR3 bases: TGTGCCAGCAGTTTTAGACAGGGGGCGGGCGAGCAGTACTTC. The encoded protein is CASSFRQGAGEQYF. This chain connects TRBV12-3 or TRBV12-4 to TRBJ2-7; 10 bases map to TRBD1. The CDR3 is made up of 14 amino acids. With 3 bases clipped from V and 6 bases from J, the junction kept 5 bases outside the gene matches.

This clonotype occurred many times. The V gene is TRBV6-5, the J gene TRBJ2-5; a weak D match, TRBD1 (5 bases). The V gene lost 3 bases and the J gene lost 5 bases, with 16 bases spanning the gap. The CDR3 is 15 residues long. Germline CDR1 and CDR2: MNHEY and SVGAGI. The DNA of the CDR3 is TGTGCCAGCAGTTATTCCGTACTTCGACAGGAGACCCAGTACTTC. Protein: CASSYSVLRQETQYF.

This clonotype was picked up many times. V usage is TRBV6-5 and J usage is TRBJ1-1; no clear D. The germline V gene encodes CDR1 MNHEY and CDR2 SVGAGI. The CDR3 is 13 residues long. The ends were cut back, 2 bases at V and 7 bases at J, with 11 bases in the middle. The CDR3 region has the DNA TGTGCCAGCAGTTACATCTCCACCAGTGAAGCTTTCTTT. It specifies CASSYISTSEAFF.

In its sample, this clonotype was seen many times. The CDR3 DNA reads TGTGCCAGCAGTTTATTTGGGCCCCAAGAGACCCAGTACTTC. Translated: CASSLFGPQETQYF. The chain uses TRBV28 and TRBJ2-5; D ambiguous. Germline lookup yields CDR1 MDHEN and CDR2 SYDVKM. CDR3 size: 14 residues. V was cut by 1 base and J by 1 base, with 7 bases left in between. Complete variable domain (other parts from reference TRBV28 and TRBJ2-5): DVKVTQSSRYLVKRTGEKVFLECVQDMDHENMFWYRQDPGLGLRLIYFSYDVKMKEKGDIPEGYSVSREKKERFSLILESASTNQTSMYLCASSLFGPQETQYFGPGTRLLVL.

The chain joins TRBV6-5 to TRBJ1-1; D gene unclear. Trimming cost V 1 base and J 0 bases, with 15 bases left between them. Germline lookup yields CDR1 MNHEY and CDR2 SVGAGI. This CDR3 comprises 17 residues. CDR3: CASSYYRRVQMNTEAFF. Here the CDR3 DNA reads TGTGCCAGCAGTTACTACCGTCGGGTCCAAATGAACACTGAAGCTTTCTTT.

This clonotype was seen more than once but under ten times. CDR3 protein: CASSITGVWGYTF. Written as DNA, the CDR3 is TGTGCCAGCAGCATTACAGGGGTATGGGGCTACACCTTC. The chain is built from TRBV2 and TRBJ1-2; 7 bases match TRBD1. This CDR3 is built from 13 residues. Trimming cost V 6 bases and J 8 bases; bases outside gene matches: 9. Germline assignment: CDR1 SNHLY and CDR2 FYNNEI.

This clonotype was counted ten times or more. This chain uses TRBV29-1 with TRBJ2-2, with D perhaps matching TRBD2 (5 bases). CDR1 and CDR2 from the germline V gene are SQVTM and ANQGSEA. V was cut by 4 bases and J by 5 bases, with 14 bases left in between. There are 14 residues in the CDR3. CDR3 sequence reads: CSVVRVGGTGELFF. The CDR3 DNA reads TGCAGCGTTGTCCGAGTGGGCGGGACCGGGGAGCTGTTTTTT.

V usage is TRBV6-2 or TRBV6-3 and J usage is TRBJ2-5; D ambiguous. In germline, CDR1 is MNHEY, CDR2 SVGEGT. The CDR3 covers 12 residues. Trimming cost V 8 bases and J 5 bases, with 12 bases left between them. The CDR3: CASGVLPETQYF. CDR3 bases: TGTGCCAGCGGAGTTCTCCCTGAGACCCAGTACTTC.

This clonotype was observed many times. CDR3 protein: CASSLGGGLPFSQHF. The CDR3 region has the DNA TGTGCCAGCAGTTTAGGGGGGGGGCTACCATTCTCCCAGCATTTT. The J gene is TRBJ1-5, the V gene TRBV28, with D maybe TRBD1 (6 bases). Germline values: CDR1 MDHEN, CDR2 SYDVKM. The CDR3 consists of 15 residues. Trimming pared 2 bases from V and 11 bases from J, leaving 19 bases between.

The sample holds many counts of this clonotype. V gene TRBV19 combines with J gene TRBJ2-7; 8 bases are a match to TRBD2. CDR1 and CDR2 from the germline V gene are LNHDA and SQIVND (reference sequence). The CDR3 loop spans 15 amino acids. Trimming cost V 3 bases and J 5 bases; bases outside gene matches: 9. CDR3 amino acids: CASSITTSVYNEQYF. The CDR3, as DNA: TGTGCCAGTAGTATCACGACTAGCGTTTATAACGAGCAGTACTTC.

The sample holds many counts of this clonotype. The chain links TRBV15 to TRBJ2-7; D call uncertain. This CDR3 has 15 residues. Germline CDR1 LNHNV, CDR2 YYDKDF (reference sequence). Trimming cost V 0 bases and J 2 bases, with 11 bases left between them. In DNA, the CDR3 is TGTGCCACCAGCAGAGATCGGGCAGGCACCTACGAGCAGTACTTC. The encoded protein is CATSRDRAGTYEQYF.